A selection of T cell receptor beta chains follows, all from one sample in a study of cytomegalovirus exposure and HLA in healthy donors. The assay was immunoSEQ multiplex PCR, and TCRdb's table has in-frame clones only and misses some. The data show 100,000 to 150,000 clones, 17% seen once. The material sequenced was PBMCs. These TCRs come from a female donor in good health and CMV-seropositive. Both conserved end residues are part of each CDR3. Each record gives: V gene, clone size, D gene, J gene, CDR3 protein. The D gene is left open where the match is weak. For some rows the clone size is stated as once, few or many, or as a class when expanded; others skip it.

>TRBV5-1|-|-|TRBJ2-4
CASSLAGDPNIQYF
>TRBV5-6|few|TRBD2|TRBJ2-3
CASSQGLAGSTDTQYF
>TRBV15|-|-|TRBJ1-2
CATSRDLSYGYTF
>TRBV28|few|-|TRBJ1-1
CASSSGDSTEAFF
>TRBV15|-|-|TRBJ1-4
CATSTLTPNPPEKLFF
>TRBV25-1|few|TRBD2|TRBJ2-3
CASSDGRAVVLNTQYF
>TRBV7-9|few|-|TRBJ1-1
CASSLSGGGSEAFF
>TRBV21-1|-|-|TRBJ1-5
CASKGQARIDQPQHF
>TRBV4-2|-|TRBD2|TRBJ2-2
CASSPHGLAGTDTGELFF
>TRBV28|few|TRBD1|TRBJ2-7
CASFGTERGEQYF
>TRBV25-1|-|-|TRBJ1-1
CASSELPPGNTEAFF
>TRBV9|-|TRBD2|TRBJ2-5
CASSVAGGPLETQYF
>TRBV10-3|few|TRBD2|TRBJ2-3
CAISESLAGSTDTQYF
>TRBV4-3|few|-|TRBJ2-5
CASSRGQWETQYF
>TRBV2|few|-|TRBJ1-2
CASSATGQGYGYTF
>TRBV6-1|few|TRBD2|TRBJ2-1
CASSELGTSGASSSYNEQFF
>TRBV7-2|-|TRBD2|TRBJ2-1
CASSLGRSGGSSYNEQFF
>TRBV18|-|TRBD2|TRBJ2-1
CASSPNTRLALTEQFF
>TRBV7-6|few|TRBD1|TRBJ2-7
CASSLAPGGTYEQYF
>TRBV28|once|-|TRBJ2-1
CASSLGGAGIAYEQFF
>TRBV27|-|TRBD2|TRBJ2-1
CASSLQLASYNEQFF
>TRBV4-3|few|TRBD1|TRBJ2-3
CASSQDGQGWADTQYF
>TRBV11-3|-|TRBD2|TRBJ2-1
CASSPGGYNEQFF
>TRBV5-4|few|TRBD1|TRBJ1-3
CASSPGGPGNTIYF
>TRBV5-1|few|-|TRBJ2-2
CASSLGPQGAGELFF
>TRBV19|few|-|TRBJ1-4
CASSRDSFNEKLFF
>TRBV2|few|-|TRBJ1-1
CASSLPAEAFF
>TRBV5-4|-|-|TRBJ2-5
CASSPLGGQETQYF
>TRBV7-2|-|-|TRBJ2-5
CASSLGQSYQETQYF
>TRBV25-1|few|-|TRBJ1-2
CASSEGAYYGYTF
>TRBV7-2|few|TRBD1|TRBJ2-1
CASSYDRGDDEQFF
>TRBV9|few|TRBD2|TRBJ2-3
CASSPIGTSVDTQYF
>TRBV5-6|few|-|TRBJ1-1
CASSWGGRLNTEAFF
>TRBV15|few|TRBD2|TRBJ2-1
CATSTLAGGPYNEQFF
>TRBV5-1|-|TRBD2|TRBJ2-5
CASSLELAVGGTQYF
>TRBV5-4|-|TRBD2|TRBJ2-5
CAGIHSGGGGQETQYF
>TRBV27|-|-|TRBJ2-3
CASSLTVFTDTQYF
>TRBV27|few|-|TRBJ2-7
CASSLIMGRGPYEQYF
>TRBV10-3|few|TRBD1|TRBJ2-5
CAISGQGMDETQYF
>TRBV7-2|-|TRBD2|TRBJ2-1
CASSQAGARNEQFF
>TRBV5-1|-|-|TRBJ2-3
CASSPSVISTDTQYF
>TRBV28|-|TRBD2|TRBJ2-7
CASSSRASLGGEQYF
>TRBV4-2|-|TRBD1|TRBJ1-4
CASSQRQGYEKLFF
>TRBV4-3|few|TRBD1|TRBJ1-2
CASSHAGGDYGYTF
>TRBV7-2|few|-|TRBJ2-1
CASSLEPGVFADEQFF
>TRBV27|-|-|TRBJ2-6
CASSLTGVGTNVLTF
>TRBV6-5|-|-|TRBJ2-1
CASSLAINSYNEQFF
>TRBV27|-|-|TRBJ2-1
CASSLHATGKNEQFF
>TRBV10-3|-|-|TRBJ1-2
CAISEQGPRGGYTF
>TRBV10-3|-|TRBD1|TRBJ2-7
CAIKLDRQDYEQYF
>TRBV10-3|few|-|TRBJ2-7
CAIREDSYEQYF
>TRBV6-5|few|-|TRBJ1-2
CASSPGGGSYGYTF
>TRBV7-6|-|TRBD1|TRBJ1-1
CASSKDRGAEAFF
>TRBV18|few|-|TRBJ1-1
CASSPPGGMRVNTEAFF
>TRBV25-1|-|TRBD2|TRBJ2-2
CASSANPGGGTGELFF